These 5 T cell receptor beta chains were sequenced from one sample in a study of cytomegalovirus exposure and HLA in healthy donors. With 60 Vbeta and 13 Jbeta primers, the PCR was carried out. TCRdb's table, derived via immunoSEQ multiplex PCR, lists solely in-frame clones and lacks some. The sample has around 77,000 clones; around 82% are singletons. Sequencing input: PBMCs. The receptors come from a man aged 40-55 years in good health and CMV-seronegative.

Only a few counts were recorded for this clone. V is TRBV21-1 and J is TRBJ2-1; no check of the table's D call, TRBD1, against the DNA was made. TRBV21-1 is a pseudogene locus. This CDR3 has 18 amino acids. This CDR3 reads CASSKSQQETYTYNEQFF. In DNA form, the CDR3 reads TGTGCCAGCAGCAAATCTCAACAGGAAACGTATACCTACAATGAGCAGTTCTTC.

The chain carries TRBV5-5 and TRBJ1-1; perhaps TRBD1 as D (5 bases). V dropped 3 bases and J dropped 4 bases, with 19 bases sitting between them. CDR3 length equals 16 residues. Germline V gives CDR1 SGHKS, CDR2 YYEKEE (reference sequence). The CDR3, as DNA: TGTGCCAGCAGCTGGAGAGTAATGGCCGGGGGCACTGAAGCTTTCTTT. It translates to CASSWRVMAGGTEAFF.

This sequence joins TRBV10-3 and TRBJ2-7; a weak D match, TRBD1 (6 bases). V shed 0 bases and J shed 2 bases, with 11 bases lying between them. The CDR3 is 15 residues long. Per the germline V gene, CDR1 is ENHRY and CDR2 is SYGVKD. CDR3 sequence: CAISESGQRTYEQYF. CDR3 DNA sequence: TGTGCCATCAGTGAGTCCGGACAGAGGACCTACGAGCAGTACTTC.

As concerns this clone: A read error may account for a junction end that differs from germline. The chain joins TRBV11-3 to TRBJ2-3; TRBD1 might be the D (6 bases). Looked up from germline, CDR1 is SGHNT and CDR2 is YENEEA. The CDR3 consists of 11 residues. DNA for the CDR3: TGTGCCAGGCCGAACCAGGGGTACAGAAGTTTT. This sequence encodes CARPNQGYRSF.

This rearrangement joins TRBV7-3 to TRBJ2-5; 8 nucleotides align to TRBD2. The CDR3 is made up of 15 amino acids. J gave up 4 bases and V 3 bases, and 7 bases lay outside the gene matches. CDR1 is SGHTA and CDR2 is FQGTGA in the germline V gene. CDR3 sequence (DNA): TGTGCCAGCAGCTTGGCGGGGGGTTCGCGAGAGACCCAGTACTTC. The encoded protein is CASSLAGGSRETQYF.